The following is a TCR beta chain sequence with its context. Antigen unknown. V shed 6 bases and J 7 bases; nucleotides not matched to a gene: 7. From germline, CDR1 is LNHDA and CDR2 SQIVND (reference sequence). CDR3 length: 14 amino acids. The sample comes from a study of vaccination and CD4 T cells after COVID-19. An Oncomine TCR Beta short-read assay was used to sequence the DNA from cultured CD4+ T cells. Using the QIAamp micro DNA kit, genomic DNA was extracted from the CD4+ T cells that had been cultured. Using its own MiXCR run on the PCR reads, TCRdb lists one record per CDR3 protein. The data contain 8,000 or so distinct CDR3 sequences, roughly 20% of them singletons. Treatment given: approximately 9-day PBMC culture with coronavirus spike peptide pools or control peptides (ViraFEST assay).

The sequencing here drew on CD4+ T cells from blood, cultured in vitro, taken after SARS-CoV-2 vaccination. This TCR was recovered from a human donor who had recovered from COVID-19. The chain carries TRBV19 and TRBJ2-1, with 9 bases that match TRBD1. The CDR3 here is CASRPGQGTNEQFF. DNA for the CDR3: TGTGCCAGTAGACCGGGACAGGGAACGAATGAGCAGTTCTTC.